The 8 T cell receptor beta chains in this list originate from one sample, sequenced in a study of cytomegalovirus exposure and HLA in healthy donors. PCR primers comprised 60 Vbeta and 13 Jbeta primers. The assay was immunoSEQ multiplex PCR, and TCRdb's table has in-frame clones only and misses some. The sample holds 130,000 or so clones, around 75% seen once. The sequencing sample was made of PBMCs. Receptors were obtained from a man between 25 and 39 years old in good health and CMV-seronegative.

The chain uses TRBV11-3 and TRBJ2-1, with 9 bases matching TRBD1. Germline CDR1 SGHNT, CDR2 YENEEA. CDR3 length equals 16 residues. The trim removed 1 base at V and 10 bases at J, leaving 11 bases unmatched. CDR3 sequence: CASSLVGGTGLGEQFF. CDR3 DNA sequence: TGTGCCAGCAGCTTAGTCGGGGGGACAGGGCTGGGCGAGCAGTTCTTC.

V gene TRBV28 combines with J gene TRBJ1-6, with D unclear. Trimming removed 2 bases at V and 5 bases at J, with 16 bases between. This CDR3 has 17 amino acids. Germline lookup yields CDR1 MDHEN and CDR2 SYDVKM. The CDR3 here is CASSLKPNWANNSPLHF. The CDR3 coding sequence is TGTGCCAGCAGTTTAAAACCTAATTGGGCTAATAATTCACCCCTCCACTTT.

This rearrangement joins TRBV6-5 to TRBJ1-5; TRBD1 is a possible D gene (6 bases). Germline CDR1 reads MNHEY; CDR2 reads SVGAGI. This CDR3 comprises 15 residues. V lost 5 bases and J lost 6, with 17 bases in between. The CDR3 here is CASSPPGGHGQPQHF. CDR3 in DNA: TGTGCCAGCAGTCCCCCCGGGGGGCATGGTCAGCCCCAGCATTTT.

V and J are TRBV29-1 and TRBJ2-7; 9 bases fit TRBD1. Per the germline V gene, CDR1 is SQVTM and CDR2 is ANQGSEA. The CDR3 extends over 12 amino acids. The V and J ends lost 7 bases and 5 bases, in that order; junction bases with no gene match: 6. The CDR3 DNA is TGCAGCGCATGGGACAGGGAAAACGAGCAGTACTTC. Its protein product is CSAWDRENEQYF.

This clone occurred once. The chain joins TRBV7-2 to TRBJ2-7; 8 bases are a match to TRBD2. Germline V gives CDR1 SGHTA, CDR2 FQGNSA. The CDR3 runs to 15 residues. V trimming: 2 bases; J trimming: 2 bases; junction bases outside the gene matches: 5. The CDR3 loop reads CASSLRGGPPYEQYF. The CDR3 region has the DNA TGTGCCAGCAGCTTACGGGGGGGCCCCCCCTACGAGCAGTACTTC.

The J gene is TRBJ2-2, the V gene TRBV6-6; D call uncertain. The V end lost 2 bases, the J end lost 4 bases, and 11 bases lay between the germline ends. CDR3 length: 15 residues. Germline V gives CDR1 MNHNY, CDR2 SVGAGI (reference sequence). The CDR3 DNA reads TGTGCCAGCAGTTACGAAGCCGAGTCCACCGGGGAGCTGTTTTTT. Its translation is CASSYEAESTGELFF.

Remarks on this clone: Compared with germline, one end of the junction differs, possibly owing to a read error. The rearrangement uses TRBV13 and TRBJ1-1, with D possibly being TRBD1 (5 bases). The CDR3 has 15 residues. CDR1 PRHDT and CDR2 FYEKMQ come from the germline V gene (reference sequence). The CDR3 reads CASSPSGGLSTEALF. The CDR3 bases are TGTGCCAGCAGCCCCTCGGGGGGGTTGAGCACTGAAGCTCTCTTT.

The V call is TRBV4-3, the J call TRBJ2-2; 9 bases agree with TRBD2. This CDR3 has 17 amino acids. The germline CDR1 and CDR2 sequences are LGHNA and YSLEER. The J segment lost 5 bases and the V segment lost 0 bases, leaving 7 bases of the junction unmatched. The DNA of the CDR3 is TGCGCCAGCAGCCAAGATCTGGCTAGCGGGGAGACCGGGGAGCTGTTTTTT. It yields the protein CASSQDLASGETGELFF.